This is a list of T cell receptor beta chains from one sample in a study of cytomegalovirus exposure and HLA in healthy donors. Sequencing used immunoSEQ multiplex PCR; TCRdb keeps in-frame clones, though not all of them. Of roughly 150,000 clones listed, about 75% are singletons. The sequencing input was PBMCs. These TCRs come from a man between 60 and 70 years old in good health and CMV-seronegative. CDR3s include the opening cysteine and the closing phenylalanine or tryptophan. Each record gives: clone size, D gene, J gene, V gene, CDR3 protein, CDR3 DNA. The D gene is left open where the match is weak. Where a row states a size, it is once, few, many or the class of an expanded clone; other rows omit it.

- TRBD2 TRBJ2-5 TRBV7-9 CASSFTPGLAGVQYF TGTGCCAGCAGCTTTACACCGGGACTAGCGGGAGTCCAGTACTTC
- TRBD1 TRBJ1-1 TRBV5-1 CASSEGTQGMNTEAFF TGCGCCAGCAGCGAAGGAACACAGGGGATGAACACTGAAGCTTTCTTT
- TRBD1 TRBJ2-1 TRBV5-1 CASSPGQGNEQFF TGCGCCAGCAGCCCGGGACAGGGCAATGAGCAGTTCTTC
once TRBD1 TRBJ2-3 TRBV5-1 CASSLESGGADTQYF TGCGCCAGCAGCCTGGAATCAGGGGGCGCAGATACGCAGTATTTT
- TRBD1 TRBJ2-5 TRBV10-1 CASESRDRVVGPAQYF TGCGCCAGCGAAAGCCGGGACAGGGTTGTGGGACCGGCCCAGTACTTC
few TRBD1 TRBJ2-7 TRBV6-5 CASSLRTGPIYF TGTGCCAGCAGTTTACGGACAGGCCCCATTTACTTC
once - TRBJ2-7 TRBV7-6 CASSLLRRGESYEQYF TGTGCCAGCAGCCTCCTTCGGCGCGGGGAGTCCTACGAGCAGTACTTC
once TRBD1 TRBJ1-4 TRBV5-4 CASSLDRGNNEKLFF TGTGCCAGCAGCTTGGACAGGGGGAACAATGAAAAACTGTTTTTT
few TRBD1 TRBJ2-6 TRBV27 CASRRQGPSGANVLTF TGTGCCAGCAGAAGACAGGGCCCCTCTGGGGCCAACGTCCTGACTTTC
- TRBD1 TRBJ2-7 TRBV2 CASNGDRVAYEQYF TGTGCCAGCAATGGGGACAGGGTGGCCTACGAGCAGTACTTC
- TRBD1 TRBJ1-4 TRBV5-1 CASRTTGGTNEKLFF TGCGCCAGCAGAACCACAGGGGGAACTAATGAAAAACTGTTTTTT
- TRBD2 TRBJ2-3 TRBV5-1 CASRPRVAGVSTDTQYF TGCGCCAGCAGGCCCAGGGTAGCGGGAGTGAGCACAGATACGCAGTATTTT